This entry is about one T cell receptor beta chain. What it binds is not known. TCRdb keeps only in-frame clones here, not all; method: immunoSEQ multiplex PCR. The repertoire includes around 250,000 clones, about nine tenths of them detected once, and 3% to 3.5% sits in the top ten. Germline CDR1 is LGHNA and CDR2 is YSLEER. This CDR3 has 14 amino acids. V gave up 3 bases and J gave up 4 bases, with 13 bases separating them. The data were taken from a study of cytomegalovirus exposure and HLA in healthy donors. Study observations and caveats: It was 150 or so TCR beta chains that were listed as cytomegalovirus-associated. The dataset shows that most TCR sequences were rare, while some public TCRs occurred in many donors. According to a subsequent analysis, TCR clusters from the first cohort were inclined to appear together in the roughly 120 validation repertoires. CMV antigen specificity of three CMV-associated chains was confirmed in vitro.

The sequenced sample consisted of PBMCs. The receptor comes from a woman between 25 and 40 years old in good health and CMV-seronegative. This chain uses TRBV4-3 with TRBJ2-7, with D perhaps matching TRBD1 or TRBD2 (6 bases each). CDR3: CASSQGAGSYEQYF. CDR3 in DNA: TGCGCCAGCAGCCAGGGGGCGGGGTCTTACGAGCAGTACTTC.